This note documents a single TCR beta chain sequence. In the PCR, 60 Vbeta and 13 Jbeta primers were used. Sequencing was performed with immunoSEQ multiplex PCR; in TCRdb, only in-frame clones are kept and a portion is missing. The sample contains about 77,000 clones, 75% to 85% of which appear only once. The CDR3 is 15 residues long. CDR1 is MNHNY, CDR2 SVGAGI, per germline (reference sequence). Trimming removed 4 bases from V and 4 bases from J, with 14 bases in between. This record belongs to a study of cytomegalovirus exposure and HLA in healthy donors. As for the study in general: About 82 million unique TCRs from HLA-typed donors were held in an early release of data.

The clonotype originates from a middle-aged man in good health and CMV-seronegative. The sequenced material came from PBMCs. The chain joins TRBV6-6 to TRBJ2-1; perhaps TRBD1 as D (6 bases). DNA of the CDR3: TGTGCCAGCAGTTCCGCAGGACAGACTTACAATGAGCAGTTCTTC. Translated: CASSSAGQTYNEQFF.